This T cell receptor (beta chain) was recorded in a study of shared clonotypes between healthy human individuals. Remarks on this clone: The antigen is undetermined. Other DNA sequences in this sample translate to the same CDR3.

Profiling relied on immunoSEQ multiplex PCR, and the TCRdb table lists in-frame clones only, not all of them. The sample shows some 1,100,000 clones, approximately 78% of them seen only once. The V gene lost 2 bases and the J gene lost 0 bases, with 7 bases spanning the gap. From germline, CDR1 is SEHNR and CDR2 FQNEAQ (reference sequence). CDR3 length equals 15 residues. General observations from the study: Tissues were not sampled, only blood, and their repertoires likely differ. Large sequencing depth failed to make sorted-subset sequencing complete, rarefaction showed.

The clonotype originates from a man younger than 35 in good health. Some clones in this sample may be carry-over from other donors' samples. The chain combines TRBV7-9 with TRBJ1-4; D not certain. The sample was memory CD4+ T cells from PBMCs. Subset reported: CD45RA-negative fraction. The CDR3 here is CASSLPLATNEKLFF. Written as DNA, the CDR3 is TGTGCCAGCAGCTTACCGCTTGCAACTAATGAAAAACTGTTTTTT.